The T cell receptor beta chain described here comes from a study of control samples from healthy donors and cancer patients. TCRdb keeps only in-frame clones here, not all; method: immunoSEQ multiplex PCR. The sample has under 200,000 clones, nearly 96% seen once. The CDR3 spans 15 residues. Germline V gene lookup returns CDR1 MNHNY and CDR2 SVGAGI (reference sequence). V lost 0 bases and J 3 bases, leaving 11 bases between the germline ends. Specimen: blood. The receptor's source is a woman aged 30 to 39 in good health. J is TRBJ1-1 and V is TRBV6-6; D is undetermined. Written as DNA, the CDR3 is TGTGCCAGCAGTTACTCGGGCAGCGAATACACTGAAGCTTTCTTT. Protein: CASSYSGSEYTEAFF.